The rows below give T cell receptor beta chains drawn from one sample of a study of beta chain features in type 1 diabetes. Assay: immunoSEQ multiplex PCR; the TCRdb copy retains only in-frame clones and omits some. The sample contains around 400,000 clones, about 14% of which appear only once. The sample consisted of naive CD4+ T cells from blood. These TCRs come from a woman under 30 in good health. CDR3s include the opening cysteine and the closing phenylalanine or tryptophan. The D gene is left open where the match is weak. The listing skips clone size in some rows; elsewhere it reads once, few, many or a size class.

CDR3	DNA	size	V	J	D
CASSRETQAYGYTF	TGTGCCAGCAGTAGAGAGACCCAGGCGTATGGCTACACCTTC	few	TRBV7-9	TRBJ1-2	.
CASSQGRGDYQPQHF	TGCGCCAGCAGCCAAGGACGCGGAGACTATCAGCCCCAGCATTTT	.	TRBV4-3	TRBJ1-5	.
CSVGEQGSSGNTIYF	TGCAGCGTTGGGGAGCAGGGGTCCTCTGGAAACACCATATATTTT	.	TRBV29-1	TRBJ1-3	.
CASFPAGRAENTGELFF	TGCGCCAGCTTCCCTGCGGGTCGGGCTGAGAACACCGGGGAGCTGTTTTTT	.	TRBV4-1	TRBJ2-2	.
CAWIYVETQYF	TGTGCCTGGATCTACGTGGAGACCCAGTACTTC	.	TRBV30	TRBJ2-5	.
CAWSGDTYGYTF	TGTGCCTGGAGTGGGGACACCTATGGCTACACCTTC	.	TRBV30	TRBJ1-2	.
CASSFGAGGADTQYF	TGTGCCAGCAGCTTTGGTGCGGGAGGCGCAGATACGCAGTATTTT	.	TRBV5-4	TRBJ2-3	TRBD2
CASSLANDGGSTDTQYF	TGTGCCAGCAGCTTAGCGAACGATGGCGGATCCACAGATACGCAGTATTTT	few	TRBV7-9	TRBJ2-3	.
CASSFGTADQPQHF	TGTGCCAGCAGCTTCGGGACAGCCGATCAGCCCCAGCATTTT	.	TRBV7-9	TRBJ1-5	TRBD1
CASSLDYPGGTQYF	TGTGCCAGCAGCTTAGATTACCCAGGGGGTACGCAGTATTTT	.	TRBV11-3	TRBJ2-3	TRBD1
CASSLVSLLSGSPYNEQFF	TGTGCCAGCAGCTTAGTGTCCCTGCTTAGCGGGAGCCCCTACAATGAGCAGTTCTTC	few	TRBV7-9	TRBJ2-1	TRBD2
CASSLAYTGANVLTF	TGTGCCAGCAGCTTAGCGTACACTGGGGCCAACGTCCTGACTTTC	few	TRBV7-2	TRBJ2-6	.
CASSPGGTYNEQFF	TGTGCCAGCAGCCCCGGGGGGACCTACAATGAGCAGTTCTTC	.	TRBV7-3	TRBJ2-1	TRBD2
CASSSLRDRAETQYF	TGTGCCAGCAGCTCCCTCCGGGACAGGGCAGAGACCCAGTACTTC	.	TRBV7-9	TRBJ2-5	TRBD1
CSVAIAGKDTEAFF	TGCAGCGTTGCGATCGCAGGGAAGGACACTGAAGCTTTCTTT	few	TRBV29-1	TRBJ1-1	.
CSVPRGQRYNEQFF	TGCAGCGTTCCCAGGGGACAGAGGTACAATGAGCAGTTCTTC	.	TRBV29-1	TRBJ2-1	TRBD1
CASRLDRAYEQYF	TGTGCCAGCAGGCTCGACAGGGCATACGAGCAGTACTTC	few	TRBV9	TRBJ2-7	TRBD1
CASSLLGRGRHNEQFF	TGTGCCAGCAGTTTACTGGGGCGCGGGAGGCACAATGAGCAGTTCTTC	.	TRBV27	TRBJ2-1	TRBD2
CASSTRQFETQYF	TGTGCCAGCAGCACACGACAGTTTGAGACCCAGTACTTC	.	TRBV9	TRBJ2-5	.
CASSLSKREGNEQYF	TGTGCCAGCAGTTTATCGAAGCGGGAGGGCAACGAGCAGTACTTC	.	TRBV27	TRBJ2-7	TRBD2
CASSPLQGLSVGAFF	TGTGCCAGCTCACCTTTACAGGGTTTAAGTGTTGGAGCTTTCTTT	few	TRBV18	TRBJ1-1	.
CAWSLGSEVQYF	TGTGCCTGGAGTCTCGGGAGCGAGGTTCAGTACTTC	few	TRBV30	TRBJ2-5	.
CASSPGLAGVGEQYF	TGTGCCAGCAGTCCCGGGCTAGCGGGAGTGGGCGAGCAGTACTTC	few	TRBV2	TRBJ2-7	TRBD2
CASSSITDTQYF	TGTGCCAGCAGCTCAATTACAGATACGCAGTATTTT	few	TRBV7-2	TRBJ2-3	.
CASSAVFEQYF	TGTGCCAGCAGTGCGGTATTCGAGCAGTACTTC	few	TRBV2	TRBJ2-7	.
CASSPRDSSTTEAFF	TGTGCCAGCTCACCACGGGACAGTTCAACCACTGAAGCTTTCTTT	few	TRBV18	TRBJ1-1	TRBD1
CASSGTLDRLAYEQYF	TGTGCCAGCAGTGGGACCCTGGACAGGTTGGCCTACGAGCAGTACTTC	few	TRBV2	TRBJ2-7	TRBD1
CASSNKGQDEQYF	TGTGCCAGCAGCAACAAGGGACAGGACGAGCAGTACTTC	.	TRBV21-1	TRBJ2-7	.
CACAIREWGNEQFF	TGTGCCTGCGCTATCCGGGAGTGGGGGAATGAGCAGTTCTTC	few	TRBV30	TRBJ2-1	.
CASSPLTGQPQHF	TGTGCCAGCAGCCCCTTGACAGGTCAGCCCCAGCATTTT	.	TRBV7-9	TRBJ1-5	.
CASSQRRQNRTDTQYF	TGCGCCAGCAGCCAACGGAGACAGAACCGCACAGATACGCAGTATTTT	few	TRBV4-1	TRBJ2-3	.
CASSVGSGVPQYF	TGTGCCAGCAGCGTGGGTTCAGGGGTGCCCCAGTACTTC	.	TRBV9	TRBJ2-4	.
CASSFQGFTDTQYF	TGTGCCAGCAGTTTTCAGGGGTTTACAGATACGCAGTATTTT	.	TRBV6-5	TRBJ2-3	.
CAGTSGRLLKETQYF	TGTGCCGGGACTAGCGGGAGACTCCTAAAAGAGACCCAGTACTTC	few	TRBV30	TRBJ2-5	TRBD2
CASSQGDGSRQPQHF	TGCGCCAGCAGCCAAGGGGATGGGAGTAGGCAGCCCCAGCATTTT	few	TRBV4-1	TRBJ1-5	.
CASSQQVATDTQYF	TGTGCCAGCTCCCAGCAGGTCGCCACAGATACGCAGTATTTT	.	TRBV9	TRBJ2-3	.
CASSRFPNSQGDTQYF	TGTGCCAGCAGCCGGTTTCCGAATAGCCAGGGAGATACGCAGTATTTT	few	TRBV7-6	TRBJ2-3	.
CASSSPGHGEQYF	TGTGCCAGCAGTTCCCCGGGACATGGCGAGCAGTACTTC	.	TRBV28	TRBJ2-7	.
CASSAWDRSWVGYTF	TGTGCCAGCAGCGCTTGGGACAGGTCCTGGGTAGGCTACACCTTC	.	TRBV9	TRBJ1-2	TRBD1
CTSSQTGGYEQYF	TGCACCAGCAGCCAGACAGGGGGCTACGAGCAGTACTTC	.	TRBV1	TRBJ2-7	.
CASSASRLRAPYNEQFF	TGTGCCAGCAGTGCCTCTCGGCTCAGGGCCCCCTACAATGAGCAGTTCTTC	.	TRBV27	TRBJ2-1	.
CAWSTLAVGYNEQFF	TGTGCCTGGAGTACCCTAGCGGTGGGCTACAATGAGCAGTTCTTC	few	TRBV30	TRBJ2-1	TRBD2
CASSYFLTFAGETQYF	TGTGCCAGCAGTTACTTTCTGACGTTTGCGGGAGAGACCCAGTACTTC	.	TRBV6-5	TRBJ2-5	.
CAWSEGGNTEAFF	TGTGCCTGGAGCGAAGGGGGAAACACTGAAGCTTTCTTT	few	TRBV30	TRBJ1-1	.
CSVEQQGGYTF	TGCAGCGTTGAACAACAGGGAGGCTACACCTTC	.	TRBV29-1	TRBJ1-2	.
CASSPDMMNEKLFF	TGTGCCAGCTCACCCGACATGATGAATGAAAAACTGTTTTTT	.	TRBV18	TRBJ1-4	.
CASSLGLNTEAFF	TGTGCCAGCAGCTTAGGGCTCAACACTGAAGCTTTCTTT	.	TRBV11-2	TRBJ1-1	.
CAWSETPPQGAGELFF	TGTGCCTGGAGTGAAACTCCGCCACAGGGTGCCGGGGAGCTGTTTTTT	.	TRBV30	TRBJ2-2	.
CASSRISTTAGETQYF	TGTGCCAGCAGCCGGATTTCGACTACTGCTGGGGAGACCCAGTACTTC	few	TRBV5-4	TRBJ2-5	.
CASGETGGPGNTIYF	TGTGCCAGCGGCGAAACAGGGGGCCCCGGAAACACCATATATTTT	few	TRBV27	TRBJ1-3	TRBD1
CASSFGGIETQYF	TGCGCCAGCAGCTTCGGAGGGATTGAGACCCAGTACTTC	few	TRBV5-1	TRBJ2-5	.
CASSLARGNTQYF	TGTGCCAGCAGCTTAGCCCGGGGGAATACGCAGTATTTT	few	TRBV11-2	TRBJ2-3	.
CAWRGGTGSGGTEAFF	TGTGCCTGGCGCGGCGGGACAGGGTCTGGAGGGACTGAAGCTTTCTTT	few	TRBV30	TRBJ1-1	TRBD1